The 31 T cell receptor beta chains below all came from one sample that was sequenced in a study of cytomegalovirus exposure and HLA in healthy donors. Primers included in the PCR were 60 Vbeta and 13 Jbeta primers. Generated by immunoSEQ multiplex PCR, the TCRdb table keeps only in-frame clones and is missing some. Of almost 200,000 clones listed, roughly 85% were seen once; the top ten hold approximately 4.4%. Sequenced input: PBMCs. Receptor source: a woman aged 25 to 45 in good health and CMV-seropositive.

This sequence joins TRBV18 and TRBJ1-2, with D possibly matching TRBD1 (5 bases). Trimming removed 3 bases from V and 8 bases from J, with 10 bases in between. Germline CDR1 KGHSH, CDR2 LQKENI. The length of the CDR3 is 12 residues. CDR3 sequence (DNA): TGTGCCAGCTCACCCATTCAGGGAGGCTACACCTTC. Its protein product is CASSPIQGGYTF.

The chain has TRBV19 and TRBJ1-2; 9 bases align to TRBD1. J lost 4 bases, V lost 5 bases, and 11 bases had no gene match. This CDR3 contains 16 residues. Germline V gene sequence: CDR1 LNHDA, CDR2 SQIVND (reference sequence). The CDR3 DNA is TGTGCCAGTAGTGAGGGACAGGGAACAATTCCCTATGGCTACACCTTC. Translated, it gives CASSEGQGTIPYGYTF.

The genes are TRBV9 and TRBJ1-4; possibly TRBD1 for D (6 bases). Germline V lookup: CDR1 SGDLS, CDR2 YYNGEE. V was clipped by 0 bases and J by 3 bases, with 9 bases between them. There are 15 residues in the CDR3. CDR3 in DNA: TGTGCCAGCAGCGTAGGGGGGCAGGCTAATGAAAAACTGTTTTTT. Translated: CASSVGGQANEKLFF.

This clone appeared a single time. This chain links TRBV18 with TRBJ1-3; the D is unclear. Germline CDR1 KGHSH, CDR2 LQKENI. The CDR3 is 15 residues long. Trimming stripped 3 bases from V and 2 bases from J, with 11 bases between. The CDR3 sequence: CASSPSGGTGNTIYF. CDR3 DNA sequence: TGTGCCAGCTCACCCTCAGGAGGCACTGGAAACACCATATATTTT.

The J gene is TRBJ2-1, the V gene TRBV5-4, with TRBD2 identical over 9 bases. The junction had 7 bases not matched to a gene; V was cut back by 0 bases and J by 9 bases. Germline V gene lookup returns CDR1 SGHNT and CDR2 YYREEE (reference sequence). The CDR3 consists of 15 residues. CDR3 sequence reads: CASSLDASGVGEQFF. Written as DNA, the CDR3 is TGTGCCAGCAGCTTGGATGCTAGCGGGGTCGGTGAGCAGTTCTTC.

V and J are TRBV21-1 and TRBJ1-4; the table's D call of TRBD1 was not tested on the DNA. TRBV21-1 is an annotated pseudogene. CDR3 size: 22 residues. In nucleotides, the CDR3 is TGTGCCAGCAGCAACCGGGACAGGGAGCTTGACGGGACGCTGGCAACTAATGAAAAACTGTTTTTT. It codes for CASSNRDRELDGTLATNEKLFF.

The table lists this clone with a few counts. The rearrangement joins TRBV19 to TRBJ2-7; TRBD1 agrees at 11 bases. CDR1 is LNHDA, CDR2 SQIVND, per germline (reference sequence). The V gene end was trimmed by 6 bases and the J gene end by 2 bases; junction bases not matched to a gene: 3. The CDR3 loop spans 14 amino acids. Written as DNA, the CDR3 is TGTGCCAGTAGGCCGGGACAGGGGGCCTACGAGCAGTACTTC. Encoded protein: CASRPGQGAYEQYF.

The chain employs TRBV25-1 and TRBJ1-2; D gene unclear. V dropped 6 bases and J dropped 4 bases, with 18 bases sitting between them. The CDR3 runs 15 residues. Germline values: CDR1 MGHDK, CDR2 SYGVNS. The DNA for the CDR3 is TGTGCCAGCAGCCCGGCCCCGGGAGGTGGCTATGGCTACACCTTC. This sequence encodes CASSPAPGGGYGYTF.

V usage is TRBV5-8 and J usage is TRBJ1-2; no clear D gene. Germline loops: CDR1 SGHTS, CDR2 YDEGEE. The CDR3 is 13 residues long. Trimming took off 8 bases at V and 4 bases at J, with 15 bases between the two ends. The CDR3 region is CASRTEGGYGYTF. The CDR3 nucleotides read TGTGCCAGTCGAACGGAAGGAGGCTATGGCTACACCTTC.

CDR3: CASSVGGGGGNEQFF. CDR3 bases: TGTGCCAGCAGCGTAGGTGGCGGGGGTGGGAATGAGCAGTTCTTC. V usage is TRBV9 and J usage is TRBJ2-1; 7 nucleotides align to TRBD2. The CDR3 loop spans 15 amino acids. CDR1 and CDR2 from the germline V gene are SGDLS and YYNGEE. Trimming took 0 bases from V and 7 from J; bases not matched to a gene: 7.

The rearrangement links TRBV20-1 to TRBJ1-3, with D possibly TRBD1 on 5 matching bases. CDR1 DFQATT and CDR2 SNEGSKA come from the germline V gene (reference sequence). The CDR3 is 11 residues long. Trimming took off 6 bases at V and 8 bases at J, with 11 bases between the two ends. CDR3 in DNA: TGCAGTGCCAGGACATCTTACACCATATATTTT. This translates into CSARTSYTIYF.

This clone has only one observation. The gene calls are TRBV6-1 and TRBJ2-3; no definite D call. V shed 11 bases and J shed 6 bases, with 9 bases lying between them. The CDR3 is made up of 10 amino acids. Germline V lookup: CDR1 MNHNS, CDR2 SASEGT. CDR3 in DNA: TGTGCCTCTGTCGAGGATACGCAGTATTTT. This encodes CASVEDTQYF.

The V call is TRBV5-1, the J call TRBJ1-6, with TRBD1 as a possible D gene (6 bases). The CDR3 sequence is 16 residues long. CDR1 and CDR2 (germline): SGHRS, YFSETQ. V lost 0 bases and J 8 bases, leaving 15 bases between the germline ends. The CDR3 loop reads CASSLVPGVKDSPLHF. The CDR3 DNA sequence: TGCGCCAGCAGCTTGGTCCCAGGGGTAAAGGATTCACCCCTCCACTTT.

This rearrangement joins TRBV11-3 to TRBJ1-2; 9 positions agree with TRBD1. V was clipped by 5 bases and J by 4 bases; unmatched bases: 8. There are 15 residues in the CDR3. Germline CDR1 is SGHNT and CDR2 is YENEEA. In nucleotides, the CDR3 is TGTGCCAGCAGCGCTCTTCCGGGACAGGGCTATGGCTACACCTTC. Amino acid sequence: CASSALPGQGYGYTF. Based on the CDR3 plus reference TRBV11-3 and TRBJ1-2, the full variable domain is EAGVVQSPRYKIIEKKQPVAFWCNPISGHNTLYWYLQNLGQGPELLIRYENEEAVDDSQLPKDRFSAERLKGVDSTLKIQPAELGDSAVYLCASSALPGQGYGYTFGSGTRLTVV.

CDR3 DNA: TGTGCCAGCAGCCTACTCGGGACAGCCTACGAGCAGTACTTC. It encodes CASSLLGTAYEQYF. This chain joins TRBV5-8 and TRBJ2-7; 7 bases fit TRBD1. Trimming removed 4 bases from V and 2 bases from J; junction bases left unmatched: 6. CDR1 is SGHTS, CDR2 YDEGEE, per germline. The CDR3 sequence is 14 residues long.

The CDR3 loop reads CASSLGQGWIYEQYF. In nucleotides, the CDR3 is TGCGCCAGCAGCTTGGGACAGGGGTGGATCTACGAGCAGTACTTC. This chain joins TRBV5-1 and TRBJ2-7, with TRBD1 matching over 8 bases. The CDR3 length is 15 residues. Germline lookup yields CDR1 SGHRS and CDR2 YFSETQ. The V segment lost 0 bases and the J segment 3 bases; nucleotides outside the gene matches: 5. The full variable domain, in which reference TRBV5-1 and TRBJ2-7 provide the parts outside the CDR3, is KAGVTQTPRYLIKTRGQQVTLSCSPISGHRSVSWYQQTPGQGLQFLFEYFSETQRNKGNFPGRFSGRQFSNSRSEMNVSTLELGDSALYLCASSLGQGWIYEQYFGPGTRLTVT.

The J gene is TRBJ2-5, the V gene TRBV5-1; TRBD2 aligns across 8 bases. This CDR3 has 18 amino acids. Germline CDR1 SGHRS, CDR2 YFSETQ. J gave up 5 bases and V 0 bases, and 15 bases lay outside the gene matches. The CDR3 sequence is CASSLAGGGRGAGETQYF. DNA of the CDR3: TGCGCCAGCAGCTTGGCCGGGGGGGGACGGGGCGCCGGGGAGACCCAGTACTTC.

The V and J genes are TRBV7-2 and TRBJ2-3; tentatively, D is TRBD1 (5 bases). There are 18 residues in the CDR3. With 5 bases removed from V and 4 bases from J, the gap between germline ends came to 25 bases. Germline V CDR1 and CDR2: SGHTA, FQGNSA. The CDR3 spells CASSQGDQPQIVADTQYF. CDR3 sequence (DNA): TGTGCCAGCAGCCAAGGGGATCAACCCCAAATCGTAGCAGATACGCAGTATTTT.

The chain carries TRBV11-2 and TRBJ1-6; 8 bases map to TRBD1. J was trimmed by 7 bases and V by 5 bases; bases with no gene match: 10. CDR1 and CDR2 from the germline V gene are SGHAT and FQNNGV. The CDR3 runs 16 residues. The CDR3 coding sequence is TGTGCCAGCAGCCCAACGGCAGGGGGCTGGAATTCACCCCTCCACTTT. Translation: CASSPTAGGWNSPLHF. Supplemented by reference TRBV11-2 and TRBJ1-6, the full variable domain reads EAGVAQSPRYKIIEKRQSVAFWCNPISGHATLYWYQQILGQGPKLLIQFQNNGVVDDSQLPKDRFSAERLKGVDSTLKIQPAKLEDSAVYLCASSPTAGGWNSPLHFGNGTRLTVT.

The V gene is TRBV9, the J gene TRBJ1-2; 7 positions match TRBD1. Germline trimming cut 2 bases from V and 7 bases from J; bases unmatched to any gene: 11. The CDR3 length is 15 residues. Germline CDR1 and CDR2: SGDLS and YYNGEE. CDR3 region: CASSVLNRGDFGYTF. CDR3 coding DNA: TGTGCCAGCAGCGTCCTGAACAGGGGTGATTTTGGCTACACCTTC. Full variable domain (outside the CDR3, taken from reference TRBV9 and TRBJ1-2): DSGVTQTPKHLITATGQRVTLRCSPRSGDLSVYWYQQSLDQGLQFLIQYYNGEERAKGNILERFSAQQFPDLHSELNLSSLELGDSALYFCASSVLNRGDFGYTFGSGTRLTVV.

This chain connects TRBV5-1 to TRBJ2-1; 9 nucleotides match TRBD2. The V and J ends lost 1 base and 0 bases, in that order; junction bases with no gene match: 11. The CDR3 is 19 residues long. Germline assignment: CDR1 SGHRS and CDR2 YFSETQ. The CDR3 region has the DNA TGCGCCAGCAGCTTGAAGGGGGGTCGGCGGGAGGGCTCCTACAATGAGCAGTTCTTC. Protein product: CASSLKGGRREGSYNEQFF.

The chain combines TRBV11-3 with TRBJ1-6; maybe TRBD1 (5 bases). Germline CDR1 and CDR2: SGHNT and YENEEA. This CDR3 is 14 amino acids long. V dropped 5 bases and J dropped 7 bases, with 12 bases sitting between them. CDR3 bases: TGTGCCAGCAGCCTAGGGGTCAGGAATTCACCCCTCCACTTT. Its translation: CASSLGVRNSPLHF. Combining the CDR3 with reference TRBV11-3 and TRBJ1-6 gives the whole variable domain EAGVVQSPRYKIIEKKQPVAFWCNPISGHNTLYWYLQNLGQGPELLIRYENEEAVDDSQLPKDRFSAERLKGVDSTLKIQPAELGDSAVYLCASSLGVRNSPLHFGNGTRLTVT.

This sequence joins TRBV18 and TRBJ2-2; maybe TRBD1 (6 bases). The CDR3 spans 14 residues. The ends were cut back, 6 bases at V and 3 bases at J, with 11 bases in the middle. Germline lookup yields CDR1 KGHSH and CDR2 LQKENI. DNA for the CDR3: TGTGCCAGCTCCCCCAGGGGACACACCGGGGAGCTGTTTTTT. Its translation is CASSPRGHTGELFF. The full variable domain, with the rest looked up from reference TRBV18 and TRBJ2-2, is NAGVMQNPRHLVRRRGQEARLRCSPMKGHSHVYWYRQLPEEGLKFMVYLQKENIIDESGMPKERFSAEFPKEGPSILRIQQVVRGDSAAYFCASSPRGHTGELFFGEGSRLTVL.

The rearrangement links TRBV10-3 to TRBJ1-2, with TRBD1 identical over 7 bases. The CDR3 consists of 13 residues. The J segment lost 4 bases and the V segment lost 2 bases, leaving 1 base of the junction unmatched. In germline, CDR1 is ENHRY, CDR2 SYGVKD. CDR3 sequence: CAISEGTAYGYTF. The CDR3 coding sequence is TGTGCCATCAGTGAGGGGACAGCCTATGGCTACACCTTC.

The rearrangement uses TRBV5-1 and TRBJ2-3; 7 bases line up with TRBD1. The trim removed 0 bases at V and 0 bases at J, leaving 1 base unmatched. The CDR3 runs 15 residues. In germline, CDR1 is SGHRS, CDR2 YFSETQ. The CDR3 loop is CASSLEGASTDTQYF. Written as DNA, the CDR3 is TGCGCCAGCAGCTTGGAGGGGGCTAGCACAGATACGCAGTATTTT.

The sample holds one count of this clone. This chain joins TRBV7-9 and TRBJ1-1; D gene unclear. The germline V gene encodes CDR1 SEHNR and CDR2 FQNEAQ (reference sequence). V gave up 6 bases and J gave up 1 base, with 15 bases separating them. This CDR3 has 15 amino acids. CDR3 nucleotides: TGTGCCAGCAGTTTTCTTAGAGAATCGAACACTGAAGCTTTCTTT. Amino acids: CASSFLRESNTEAFF.

This chain's CDR3 is CASSSDPLSGQTYGYTF. The CDR3 region has the DNA TGTGCCAGCAGCTCAGATCCCCTCTCCGGACAGACCTATGGCTACACCTTC. The V gene is TRBV7-8, the J gene TRBJ1-2, with a weak D call TRBD1 (6 bases). Germline V gene data show CDR1 as SGHVS and CDR2 as FQNEAQ. There are 17 residues in the CDR3. V was clipped by 4 bases and J by 4 bases, with 22 bases between them.

The chain is built from TRBV6-1 and TRBJ1-5; no definite D call. The CDR3 is 14 residues long. Germline V gene lookup returns CDR1 MNHNS and CDR2 SASEGT. V was pared by 6 bases and J by 4 bases, with 13 bases between. The CDR3 bases are TGTGCCAGCAGCCTGACAAACCTGAATCAGCCCCAGCATTTT. Translating it yields CASSLTNLNQPQHF.

This clone was observed once. The CDR3 nucleotides read TGTGCCAGCAGTCGTCAGGGGGCGCGGGGAAACACCATATATTTT. Translated: CASSRQGARGNTIYF. The rearrangement uses TRBV6-6 and TRBJ1-3, with 8 nucleotides matching TRBD1. The CDR3 loop spans 15 amino acids. V lost 5 bases to trimming and J lost 4 bases; unmatched junction nucleotides: 7. Germline CDR1 MNHNY, CDR2 SVGAGI (reference sequence).

The chain combines TRBV4-2 with TRBJ1-1, with 9 bases that match TRBD1. Germline V lookup: CDR1 LGHNA, CDR2 YNFKEQ. The CDR3 runs to 17 residues. With 3 bases clipped from V and 0 bases from J, the junction kept 8 bases outside the gene matches. CDR3 in amino acids: CASSHLLGQGLNTEAFF. CDR3 nucleotides: TGTGCCAGCAGCCACTTATTGGGACAGGGCTTGAACACTGAAGCTTTCTTT.

The chain is built from TRBV5-1 and TRBJ1-1, with D possibly matching TRBD1 (5 bases). CDR1 and CDR2 from the germline V gene are SGHRS and YFSETQ. This CDR3 contains 15 residues. Deletions cut 4 bases from V and 4 bases from J, with 17 bases between. CDR3 coding DNA: TGCGCCAGCAGCCCCTCCTCGGGGGGAGCCACTGAAGCTTTCTTT. Translating it yields CASSPSSGGATEAFF.